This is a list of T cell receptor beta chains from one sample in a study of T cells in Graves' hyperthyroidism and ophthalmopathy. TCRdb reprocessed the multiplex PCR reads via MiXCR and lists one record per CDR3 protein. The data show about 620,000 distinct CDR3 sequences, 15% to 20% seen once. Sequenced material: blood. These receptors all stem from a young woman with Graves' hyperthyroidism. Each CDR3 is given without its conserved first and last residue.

ASTKRGALGGELF	TRBV7-8	TRBJ2-2
ASSPPPGLKGYNEQF	TRBV13	TRBJ2-1
ASSLGGGTNEKLF	TRBV5-4	TRBJ1-4
ASSLDVSRRAPTQY	TRBV7-2	TRBJ2-3
ASRFRTGGEKLF	TRBV2	TRBJ1-4
ASSLEGQTKAF	TRBV7-9	TRBJ1-1
SARVGSEQY	TRBV20-1	TRBJ2-7
ASSLGGTGMNEQF	TRBV5-1	TRBJ2-1
ASSYPGTDQAF	TRBV7-9	TRBJ1-1
SVQDRSRNSPLH	TRBV29-1	TRBJ1-6
ASRYRENQPQH	TRBV2	TRBJ1-5
ASSQNRPGDEQY	TRBV4-1	TRBJ2-7
ASSLTLRAGANVLT	TRBV7-3	TRBJ2-6
ASSQRPGQGVYEQY	TRBV5-4	TRBJ2-7
ASSVAGGREQY	TRBV7-3	TRBJ2-7
ASSYSGTSGLAKNIQY	TRBV6-5	TRBJ2-4
ASSQGWGRAYEQY	TRBV4-3	TRBJ2-7
ASSGGPGETQY	TRBV7-3	TRBJ2-5
ASTGAYEQY	TRBV18	TRBJ2-7
SVEKVGSDTQY	TRBV29-1	TRBJ2-3
SASPYGGSTDTQY	TRBV20-1	TRBJ2-3
ASKTDTGELF	TRBV28	TRBJ2-2
SVSGSNEQF	TRBV29-1	TRBJ2-1
ASSEGAIRNQPQH	TRBV6-1	TRBJ1-5
ASSIGPTRENT	TRBV4-2	TRBJ1-2
ASSLHRNTEAF	TRBV7-7	TRBJ1-1
ASIPGQGTYEQY	TRBV28	TRBJ2-7
ASSLPGTENTEAF	TRBV28	TRBJ1-1
ASSLVVMGPQNTGELF	TRBV7-8	TRBJ2-2
ASSYSKGAYNSPLH	TRBV6-6	TRBJ1-6
ASSPLLPNEQF	TRBV27	TRBJ2-1
ASSLSRETYNEQF	TRBV27	TRBJ2-1
AWSRSGGWTEAF	TRBV30	TRBJ1-1
ASSQVTGRIYGYT	TRBV14	TRBJ1-2
ASLRGDTEAF	TRBV19	TRBJ1-1
ASSPGQINSPLH	TRBV5-1	TRBJ1-6
SAITLPLTGGGEQY	TRBV20-1	TRBJ2-7
ASSLRQGSTDTQY	TRBV27	TRBJ2-3
ASSPDRGGEQY	TRBV11-2	TRBJ2-7
ASSMTSGTADTQY	TRBV7-2	TRBJ2-3
ASGAGDDTSYNEQF	TRBV28	TRBJ2-1
ASSPPRREQY	TRBV28	TRBJ2-7
SARLPTGRYQPQH	TRBV20-1	TRBJ1-5
SADRDPNSPLH	TRBV20-1	TRBJ1-6
ASRRQSANYGYT	TRBV6-2/TRBV6-3	TRBJ1-2
SASPLRSSTDTQY	TRBV20-1	TRBJ2-3
ASSQALGLATYNEQF	TRBV4-3	TRBJ2-1
ASTLHWLAGGRHEQF	TRBV6-2/TRBV6-3	TRBJ2-1
ASKNLGSSYNEQY	TRBV5-4	.
ASSLAGTGPNTEAF	TRBV7-9	TRBJ1-1
SVKNTEAF	TRBV29-1	TRBJ1-1
ASSEGQAIYEQY	TRBV6-1	TRBJ2-7
ASSQDLGVGLAGGLKRYEQY	TRBV4-2	TRBJ2-7
ASSRDGEKLF	TRBV5-4	TRBJ1-4